This paragraph reports one T cell receptor beta chain. The source of the sample is a study of beta chain features in type 1 diabetes. All of the isolated RNA was reverse transcribed, so expressed TCRB transcripts were sequenced. Sequencing used immunoSEQ multiplex PCR; TCRdb keeps in-frame clones, though not all of them. Of 300,000 to 350,000 clones detected, 7% to 9% appear once; the ten largest clones hold more than 0.4%. The V gene's germline CDR1 is MDHEN and CDR2 SYDVKM. This CDR3 spans 14 amino acids. Trimming cost V 3 bases and J 12 bases, with 18 bases left between them. The receptor's source is a young woman in good health. The source material was central memory CD4+ T cells from blood. This chain connects TRBV28 to TRBJ1-5, with D perhaps TRBD1 (6 bases). The chain's CDR3 is CASSFGGRSGLQHF. The CDR3 DNA is TGTGCCAGCAGTTTCGGGGGGCGGTCCGGGCTCCAGCATTTT.